This T cell receptor beta chain was sequenced for a study of blood T cell repertoires in COVID-19. Study details: Donors in the United States, Italy and Spain gave samples during acute or convalescent COVID-19. From T cells, B-cell-depleted T cells, or PBMCs came the material, which was cDNA or gDNA.

CDR1 is LGHDT and CDR2 is YNNKEL in the germline V gene (reference sequence). The CDR3 has 15 amino acids. V was pared by 0 bases and J by 6 bases, with 4 bases of the junction left unmatched. Per the study methods: From reference gene primer amplification, estimates of nucleated cell counts were derived. Method: immunoSEQ multiplex PCR; TCRdb's copy keeps in-frame clones and lacks some. The V and J calls and clone size were taken over from that table, and D and trimming were inferred from the DNA. The sample consists of over 75,000 clones, around 82% of them appearing once. Source material: peripheral blood. This chain links TRBV3-1 (or the pseudogene TRBV3-2) with TRBJ2-7; 11 positions match TRBD2. This receptor was obtained from a woman at least 80 years old with acute or convalescent COVID-19. CDR3 protein: CASSQDGLAGGEQYF. CDR3 sequence (DNA): TGTGCCAGCAGCCAAGATGGTCTAGCGGGAGGCGAGCAGTACTTC.